A selection of T cell receptor beta chains follows, all from one sample in a study of CD8+ T cells in alopecia areata. Using immunoSEQ multiplex PCR, the repertoire was profiled, and TCRdb retains in-frame clones only, with some absent. The table lists under 300,000 clones, roughly 60% of them singletons. This specimen consisted of CD4+ T cells sorted from blood, obtained at approximately week 52, from a patient treated with tofacitinib. These TCRs come from a human donor with alopecia areata. CDR3s include the opening cysteine and the closing phenylalanine or tryptophan. A D gene is named only where the DNA matches it firmly. Some rows mark clone size as missing; the rest say once, few, many or name a class of expanded clone.

CDR3nt	CDR3aa	d_gene	abundance	j_gene	v_gene
TGTGCCAGCAGCCCAAGACCATGGAGAGGCTATGGCTACACCTTC	CASSPRPWRGYGYTF	-	-	TRBJ1-2	TRBV6-5
TGCAGCGGCGGCAGGGTGATGGATGGCTACACCTTC	CSGGRVMDGYTF	-	-	TRBJ1-2	TRBV29-1
TGCGCCAGCAGCTTATGGGCTTCGAACACCGGGGAGCTGTTTTTT	CASSLWASNTGELFF	-	-	TRBJ2-2	TRBV5-1
TGTGCTAGTGCCAGCAGGAACACCGGGGAGCTGTTTTTT	CASASRNTGELFF	-	few	TRBJ2-2	TRBV12-5
TGTGCCTGGAGTCCAGGGCGGATTAATGAAAAACTGTTTTTT	CAWSPGRINEKLFF	-	once	TRBJ1-4	TRBV30
TGTGCCAGCAGCTCGACTAGCGGGACCTACAATGAGCAGTTCTTC	CASSSTSGTYNEQFF	TRBD2	-	TRBJ2-1	TRBV7-2
TGTGCCAGCAGCCACCGGGACTCCGAGCAGTACTTC	CASSHRDSEQYF	-	-	TRBJ2-7	TRBV25-1
TGTGCCAGCAGTTTTGACAGGGTGGGAGGTGAAAAACTGTTTTTT	CASSFDRVGGEKLFF	TRBD1	-	TRBJ1-4	TRBV27
TGTGCCACCAGCAGAGATCAGGGGACAGGGAAGAGGTACTTC	CATSRDQGTGKRYF	TRBD1	once	TRBJ2-7	TRBV15
TGCGCCAGCAGCCCACGGGACACAGCGGACGGCTACACCTTC	CASSPRDTADGYTF	-	-	TRBJ1-2	TRBV5-1
TGTGCCAGCAGGGGACAGGGCCTGACCTATGGCTACACCTTC	CASRGQGLTYGYTF	TRBD1	once	TRBJ1-2	TRBV2
TGCAGCGTAAGGTCTGGGAGCTCCTACAATGAGCAGTTCTTC	CSVRSGSSYNEQFF	-	few	TRBJ2-1	TRBV29-1
TGTGCCAGTAGTACCGTCAACCGGGGGCGAAGTGGCTACACCTTC	CASSTVNRGRSGYTF	-	few	TRBJ1-2	TRBV19
TGCAGCGTAGACCTGGGACCAGGGAACACTGAAGCTTTCTTT	CSVDLGPGNTEAFF	-	-	TRBJ1-1	TRBV29-1
TGTGCCAGCAGTGATTTTGGGCCGAGCTCCTACAATGAGCAGTTCTTC	CASSDFGPSSYNEQFF	-	-	TRBJ2-1	TRBV25-1
TGTGCCAGCAGCGGGGGGCCCTTTGATACGCAGTATTTT	CASSGGPFDTQYF	-	few	TRBJ2-3	TRBV9
TGTGCCAGCAGTCTATCGGGCTCTGGGGCCAACGTCCTGACTTTC	CASSLSGSGANVLTF	-	few	TRBJ2-6	TRBV7-3
TGCAGCGTTGAAGTGGTTCTACGGGAGACCCAGTACTTC	CSVEVVLRETQYF	-	-	TRBJ2-5	TRBV29-1
TGCAGCGTTGTTTGGTTAGATAAAGAGACCCAGTACTTC	CSVVWLDKETQYF	-	-	TRBJ2-5	TRBV29-1
TGTGCCAGCACCCGGGAGGGCGGTGAGCAGTTCTTC	CASTREGGEQFF	TRBD2	-	TRBJ2-1	TRBV6-5
TGTGCCAGCAGCGTAGACGGCAATTCCTACGAGCAGTACTTC	CASSVDGNSYEQYF	-	-	TRBJ2-7	TRBV9
TGTGCCAGCAGCTTGATCCAAAGCTATGGCTACACCTTC	CASSLIQSYGYTF	-	-	TRBJ1-2	TRBV5-6
TGTGCCAGCAGCGTAGGGACCAGGGAGTACAATGAGCAGTTCTTC	CASSVGTREYNEQFF	-	-	TRBJ2-1	TRBV9
TGCGCCAGCAGCTCCGGACAGCTAGCCAAAAACATTCAGTACTTC	CASSSGQLAKNIQYF	-	-	TRBJ2-4	TRBV5-1
TGCAGCGCCGACGGTTCTGGGGGCAACAATGAGCAGTTCTTC	CSADGSGGNNEQFF	-	few	TRBJ2-1	TRBV29-1
TGTGCCAGCAGTTGGACAGGCGAGGGTGGCTACACCTTC	CASSWTGEGGYTF	TRBD1	-	TRBJ1-2	TRBV27
TGTGCCAGCAGCCCTGGGCCTAAAGGGAATGAGCAGTTCTTC	CASSPGPKGNEQFF	-	-	TRBJ2-1	TRBV5-6
TGTGCCAGCAGCCTCCCCCTCGTCCACGGGGAGCTGTTTTTT	CASSLPLVHGELFF	-	-	TRBJ2-2	TRBV7-9
TGTGCCAGCAGTAACGACAGGCTCGGCTATGGCTACACCTTC	CASSNDRLGYGYTF	-	once	TRBJ1-2	TRBV6-5
TGTGCCAGCAGCCTCGGACAGGGGACGGACATTCAGTACTTC	CASSLGQGTDIQYF	TRBD1	-	TRBJ2-4	TRBV5-6
TGCGCCAGCAGCTACGGGACACCGAACACCGGGGAGCTGTTTTTT	CASSYGTPNTGELFF	-	-	TRBJ2-2	TRBV5-1
TGTGCCACCAGCAGAGGCCCGCTAGCGGGGGCCCTACAGTACTTC	CATSRGPLAGALQYF	TRBD2	-	TRBJ2-7	TRBV15
TGCGCCAGCAGCCCCGGACTGAGTTCCTACGAGCAGTACTTC	CASSPGLSSYEQYF	-	-	TRBJ2-7	TRBV5-1
TGTGCCAGCAGCGTAGGACAGGGGGGTCTGAGGGGTAACAAGGACACTGAAGCTTTCTTT	CASSVGQGGLRGNKDTEAFF	TRBD1	few	TRBJ1-1	TRBV9
TGTGCCTGGAGCGCCATCCCGGGCTTCCAGTTCTTC	CAWSAIPGFQFF	-	few	TRBJ2-1	TRBV30
TGCAGCGTTGATGGACAGGGGGGGACTGAAGCTTTCTTT	CSVDGQGGTEAFF	TRBD1	-	TRBJ1-1	TRBV29-1
TGTGCCAGCACCCCCGGATCCGGGACACTCCTACGAAGGCAGTACTTC	CASTPGSGTLLRRQYF	-	-	TRBJ2-7	TRBV27